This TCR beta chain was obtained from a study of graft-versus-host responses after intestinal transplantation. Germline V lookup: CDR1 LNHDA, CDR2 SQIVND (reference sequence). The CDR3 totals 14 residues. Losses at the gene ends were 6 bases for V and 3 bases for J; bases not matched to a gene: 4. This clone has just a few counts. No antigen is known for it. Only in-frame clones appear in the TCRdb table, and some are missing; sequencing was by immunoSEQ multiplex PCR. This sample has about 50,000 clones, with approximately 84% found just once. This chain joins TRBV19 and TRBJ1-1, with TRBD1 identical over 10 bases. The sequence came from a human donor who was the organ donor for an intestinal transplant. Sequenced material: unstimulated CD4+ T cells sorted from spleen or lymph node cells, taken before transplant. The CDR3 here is CASSRTGGYTEAFF. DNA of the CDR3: TGTGCCAGTAGCCGGACAGGGGGATACACTGAAGCTTTCTTT.